These 30 T cell receptor beta chains were sequenced from one sample in a study of OX40 agonist ivuxolimab in advanced cancers. Assay used: immunoSEQ multiplex PCR; TCRdb lists only in-frame clones, some missing. The repertoire holds fewer than 15,000 clones, with 82% as singletons. Sample: CD4+ or CD8+ T cells sorted from blood, taken in a trial of the OX40 agonist ivuxolimab. Receptors were obtained from an adult with an advanced solid tumor such as melanoma, head and neck, liver or kidney cancer.

This chain connects TRBV7-2 to TRBJ2-1; 8 positions match TRBD2. The V and J ends lost 5 bases and 3 bases, in that order; junction bases with no gene match: 6. Germline CDR1 and CDR2: SGHTA and FQGNSA. The length of the CDR3 is 15 residues. CDR3: CASSLGGGGYNEQFF. In nucleotides, the CDR3 is TGTGCCAGCAGCCTCGGGGGGGGAGGCTACAATGAGCAGTTCTTC.

The J gene is TRBJ2-3, the V gene TRBV7-9, with a weak D call TRBD2 (7 bases). The CDR3 runs to 13 residues. The germline gives CDR1 SEHNR, CDR2 FQNEAQ (reference sequence). Trimming removed 3 bases from V and 6 bases from J, with 10 bases in between. The CDR3 DNA sequence: TGTGCCAGCAGCTTGGGGGGGCAGGATACGCAGTATTTT. Translating it yields CASSLGGQDTQYF.

The J gene is TRBJ2-2, the V gene TRBV12-5; D call uncertain. Germline CDR1 reads LGHNT; CDR2 reads FRNRAP. The CDR3 covers 16 residues. The V and J ends lost 1 base and 0 bases respectively, with 9 bases between them. This chain's CDR3 is CASGLDPRANTGELFF. The CDR3 nucleotides are TGTGCTAGTGGTTTGGACCCTCGGGCGAACACCGGGGAGCTGTTTTTT.

The chain uses TRBV27 and TRBJ2-7; 7 bases fit TRBD1. The germline V gene encodes CDR1 MNHEY and CDR2 SMNVEV (reference sequence). J lost 2 bases, V lost 3 bases, and 10 bases had no gene match. This CDR3 is built from 16 residues. CDR3 bases: TGTGCCAGCAGTTTTTCCACAGGGGATCAAACCTACGAGCAGTACTTC. It yields the protein CASSFSTGDQTYEQYF.

CDR3 sequence (DNA): TGCGCCAGCAGACTAGCGTCGATCACAGATACGCAGTATTTT. It is translated as CASRLASITDTQYF. The chain employs TRBV5-1 and TRBJ2-3; 7 nucleotides match TRBD2. CDR3 length equals 14 residues. Germline V gives CDR1 SGHRS, CDR2 YFSETQ. Trimming cost V 5 bases and J 2 bases; bases outside gene matches: 5.

The rearrangement joins TRBV27 to TRBJ1-1, with D uncertain. V shed 0 bases and J shed 0 bases, with 2 bases lying between them. CDR1 is MNHEY, CDR2 SMNVEV, per germline (reference sequence). This CDR3 contains 13 residues. The CDR3 DNA sequence: TGTGCCAGCAGTTTATCTGTGAACACTGAAGCTTTCTTT. Its protein is CASSLSVNTEAFF.

This clone appeared a single time. The chain joins TRBV5-1 to TRBJ2-3; no clear D gene. The length of the CDR3 is 12 residues. CDR1 is SGHRS and CDR2 is YFSETQ in the germline V gene. V was trimmed by 3 bases and J by 6 bases, leaving 8 bases between them. DNA of the CDR3: TGCGCCAGCAGCTCCGCTATGGATACGCAGTATTTT. Residues: CASSSAMDTQYF.

This clone was seen only once. This chain uses TRBV20-1 with TRBJ2-1; no firm D call. The CDR3 runs to 8 residues. Germline loops: CDR1 DFQATT, CDR2 SNEGSKA (reference sequence). Trimming left V 4 bases short and J 13 bases short, with 5 bases between. The chain's CDR3 is CSAKGQFF. The CDR3 bases are TGCAGTGCTAAGGGCCAGTTCTTC.

The chain has TRBV6-4 and TRBJ2-1; perhaps TRBD2 as D (6 bases). Germline CDR1 reads MRHNA; CDR2 reads SNTAGT. The V end was cut by 0 bases, the J end by 9 bases, with 9 bases between. The CDR3 loop spans 13 amino acids. The DNA of the CDR3 is TGTGCCAGCAGTGACTCAGAGGAGGGTGAGCAGTTCTTC. It is translated as CASSDSEEGEQFF.

The rearrangement links TRBV10-3 to TRBJ2-1; maybe TRBD1 (6 bases). Germline V CDR1 and CDR2: ENHRY, SYGVKD. This CDR3 spans 18 amino acids. V lost 1 base and J 7 bases, leaving 23 bases between the germline ends. The CDR3: CAISEWGQREQSANEQFF. In DNA form, the CDR3 reads TGTGCCATCAGTGAGTGGGGGCAAAGGGAGCAGTCCGCTAATGAGCAGTTCTTC.

This sequence joins TRBV7-9 and TRBJ2-2, with 13 bases that match TRBD2. The CDR3 runs 17 residues. Germline values: CDR1 SEHNR, CDR2 FQNEAQ (reference sequence). V was pared by 5 bases and J by 4 bases, with 7 bases of the junction left unmatched. The CDR3 region is CASSPLTSGGFTGELFF. The CDR3 DNA follows: TGTGCCAGCAGCCCCCTGACTAGCGGGGGGTTCACCGGGGAGCTGTTTTTT.

The V and J genes are TRBV4-1 and TRBJ2-1; 11 bases align to TRBD2. V was clipped by 5 bases and J by 7 bases; unmatched bases: 4. The CDR3 has 14 residues. In germline, CDR1 is MGHRA, CDR2 YSYEKL. The CDR3 DNA reads as TGCGCCAGCAGCTTTAGGACTAGCGGGAATGAGCAGTTCTTC. Encoded protein: CASSFRTSGNEQFF.

This clone was seen a handful of times. This sequence joins TRBV27 and TRBJ1-4; D is unresolved. CDR1 is MNHEY, CDR2 SMNVEV, per germline (reference sequence). Deletions cut 0 bases from V and 5 bases from J, with 10 bases between. This CDR3 region has 15 residues. The CDR3 loop reads CASSLSSWGNEKLFF. The DNA of the CDR3 is TGTGCCAGCAGTTTATCGTCGTGGGGAAATGAAAAACTGTTTTTT. The full variable domain, its missing parts supplied by reference TRBV27 and TRBJ1-4, is EAQVTQNPRYLITVTGKKLTVTCSQNMNHEYMSWYRQDPGLGLRQIYYSMNVEVTDKGDVPEGYKVSRKEKRNFPLILESPSPNQTSLYFCASSLSSWGNEKLFFGSGTQLSVL.

This chain connects TRBV19 to TRBJ2-7; D possibly matches TRBD1 or TRBD2 (5 bases each). The CDR3 is 14 amino acids. V was cut by 7 bases and J by 0 bases, with 13 bases left in between. Germline values: CDR1 LNHDA, CDR2 SQIVND (reference sequence). The chain's CDR3 is CASTDSRGSYEQYF. The CDR3 DNA reads TGTGCCAGTACCGATTCGAGGGGCTCCTACGAGCAGTACTTC.

This clone was observed once. The chain combines TRBV27 with TRBJ1-2; tentative D call: TRBD1 (5 bases). The CDR3 is 13 residues long. Germline V gives CDR1 MNHEY, CDR2 SMNVEV (reference sequence). Trimming cost V 2 bases and J 5 bases, with 9 bases left between them. This CDR3 is CASSLQGRYGYTF. In DNA form, the CDR3 reads TGTGCCAGCAGTTTACAGGGCCGGTATGGCTACACCTTC.

This chain uses TRBV11-2 with TRBJ2-1; the match to TRBD2 covers 11 bases. The CDR3 spans 15 residues. Per the germline V gene, CDR1 is SGHAT and CDR2 is FQNNGV. V shed 5 bases and J 5 bases; nucleotides not matched to a gene: 5. CDR3 in amino acids: CASSPLAGGNNEQFF. CDR3 coding DNA: TGTGCCAGCAGCCCTTTAGCGGGAGGGAACAATGAGCAGTTCTTC.

This clone was counted a few times. V and J are TRBV4-3 and TRBJ1-6, with D maybe TRBD1 (5 bases). CDR3 length equals 16 residues. V was pared by 0 bases and J by 9 bases, with 15 bases between. CDR1 and CDR2 from the germline V gene are LGHNA and YSLEER. CDR3 in amino acids: CASSQDRGVMLSPLHF. CDR3 sequence (DNA): TGCGCCAGCAGCCAAGATCGAGGGGTTATGCTTTCACCCCTCCACTTT.

The chain carries TRBV5-1 and TRBJ2-7; TRBD1 might be the D (6 bases). V lost 0 bases, J lost 7 bases, and 11 bases lay in between. Germline V gene lookup returns CDR1 SGHRS and CDR2 YFSETQ. The CDR3 contains 13 residues. The DNA for the CDR3 is TGCGCCAGCAGCTTGGCCGGGACACGGGAGCAGTACTTC. Encoded protein: CASSLAGTREQYF. The full variable domain, in which reference TRBV5-1 and TRBJ2-7 provide the parts outside the CDR3, is KAGVTQTPRYLIKTRGQQVTLSCSPISGHRSVSWYQQTPGQGLQFLFEYFSETQRNKGNFPGRFSGRQFSNSRSEMNVSTLELGDSALYLCASSLAGTREQYFGPGTRLTVT.

This rearrangement joins TRBV11-2 to TRBJ1-4; D is unclear. V shed 3 bases and J shed 8 bases, with 16 bases lying between them. Germline V gives CDR1 SGHAT, CDR2 FQNNGV. The CDR3 consists of 15 residues. CDR3 amino acids: CASSFLEDPGEKLFF. The CDR3 region has the DNA TGTGCCAGCAGCTTCCTGGAGGACCCGGGGGAAAAACTGTTTTTT.

This chain connects TRBV2 to TRBJ2-7; no firm D call. Germline loops: CDR1 SNHLY, CDR2 FYNNEI. Trimming took 7 bases from V and 2 from J, leaving 9 bases between them. This CDR3 has 12 amino acids. CDR3 sequence (DNA): TGTGCCAGCATCTCGACAACCTACGAGCAGTACTTC. Amino acid sequence: CASISTTYEQYF.

The chain has TRBV27 and TRBJ1-6; D remains ambiguous. The CDR3 extends over 15 amino acids. Germline V lookup: CDR1 MNHEY, CDR2 SMNVEV (reference sequence). Deletions cut 2 bases from V and 0 bases from J, with 5 bases between. In nucleotides, the CDR3 is TGTGCCAGCAGTTTAAGGCTCTCCTATAATTCACCCCTCCACTTT. Translation: CASSLRLSYNSPLHF.

J is TRBJ1-2 and V is TRBV27, with TRBD1 as a possible D gene (5 bases). CDR1 and CDR2 from the germline V gene are MNHEY and SMNVEV (reference sequence). V gave up 0 bases and J gave up 8 bases, with 13 bases separating them. CDR3 length equals 14 residues. The CDR3 nucleotides are TGTGCCAGCAGTTTATCTCCGGGGCCCTGGGGCTACACCTTC. Translating it yields CASSLSPGPWGYTF.

The chain couples TRBV18 to TRBJ1-1; 7 bases fit TRBD1. CDR1 and CDR2 from the germline V gene are KGHSH and LQKENI. CDR3 size: 16 residues. V gave up 2 bases and J gave up 3 bases; unmatched junction bases: 9. DNA for the CDR3: TGTGCCAGCTCACCAACAACAGGGGAGGAGGACACTGAAGCTTTCTTT. Translation gives CASSPTTGEEDTEAFF.

The chain joins TRBV7-8 to TRBJ2-1; TRBD2 might be the D (6 bases). This CDR3 has 16 residues. CDR1 is SGHVS and CDR2 is FQNEAQ in the germline V gene. The V gene lost 3 bases and the J gene lost 3 bases, with 15 bases spanning the gap. The CDR3 nucleotides read TGTGCCAGCAGCTTTGGAGGGGACTGGAGCTACAATGAGCAGTTCTTC. Its protein is CASSFGGDWSYNEQFF.

This clone was counted only a few times. V and J are TRBV27 and TRBJ1-1, with 9 bases lining up with TRBD1. V dropped 5 bases and J dropped 7; count of bases not matched to a gene: 11. The CDR3 is 15 amino acids. Germline CDR1 MNHEY, CDR2 SMNVEV (reference sequence). This chain's CDR3 is CASSPSTGGMNEAFF. CDR3 sequence (DNA): TGTGCCAGCAGTCCATCGACAGGGGGTATGAATGAAGCTTTCTTT.

V is TRBV7-2 and J is TRBJ1-4; the D gene is possibly TRBD1 (5 bases). The CDR3 extends over 12 amino acids. Germline CDR1 SGHTA, CDR2 FQGNSA. V gave up 2 bases and J gave up 11 bases, with 9 bases separating them. CDR3 residues: CASSLLGGKLFF. CDR3 sequence (DNA): TGTGCCAGCAGCTTATTGGGGGGGAAACTGTTTTTT.

This clone was counted only a few times. The chain is built from TRBV6-5 and TRBJ1-6; 7 bases line up with TRBD1. CDR3 length equals 12 residues. CDR1 and CDR2 (germline): MNHEY, SVGAGI. The junction had 6 bases not matched to a gene; V was cut back by 5 bases and J by 14 bases. The CDR3 region has the DNA TGTGCCAGCAGTCCGGGACAGCCCACCCTCCACTTT. It translates to CASSPGQPTLHF.

In its sample, this clone was seen a few times. V is TRBV2 and J is TRBJ1-2; D perhaps matches TRBD1 (6 bases). V was shortened by 4 bases and J by 1 base, with 13 bases between the two germline ends. Germline lookup yields CDR1 SNHLY and CDR2 FYNNEI. This CDR3 has 15 residues. CDR3 loop: CASSARTENNYGYTF. The CDR3 DNA follows: TGTGCCAGCAGTGCAAGGACAGAAAATAACTATGGCTACACCTTC.

DNA for the CDR3: TGTGCCAGCAGTGACTCAGGGGGCTACAATGAGCAGTTCTTC. This sequence encodes CASSDSGGYNEQFF. The chain uses TRBV6-1 and TRBJ2-1, with TRBD1 matching over 7 bases. CDR3 length: 14 residues. V was pared by 3 bases and J by 3 bases, with 2 bases of the junction left unmatched. Germline CDR1 and CDR2: MNHNS and SASEGT.

This chain joins TRBV5-1 and TRBJ2-1; TRBD2 matches 9 bases. Germline V lookup: CDR1 SGHRS, CDR2 YFSETQ. This CDR3 comprises 15 residues. V dropped 2 bases and J dropped 1; count of bases not matched to a gene: 1. CDR3 protein: CASSFAGGSYNEQFF. The CDR3 DNA is TGCGCCAGCAGCTTTGCGGGAGGGTCCTACAATGAGCAGTTCTTC.